This TCR beta chain originates from a study of blood T cell repertoires in COVID-19. For the study at large: Both acute and convalescent COVID-19 samples were obtained from the United States, Italy and Spain. Nucleic acid was either cDNA or gDNA, and it came from T cells, B-cell-depleted T cells, or PBMCs.

The CDR3 covers 12 residues. The V and J ends lost 6 bases and 4 bases respectively, with 9 bases between them. Germline CDR1 MNHEY, CDR2 SVGAGI. Original handling: Amplification of reference gene primers provided the estimated nucleated cell counts. Generated by immunoSEQ multiplex PCR, the TCRdb table keeps only in-frame clones and is missing some. D and trimming were read from the DNA, whereas the V and J calls and clone size are those reported in that table. The sample contains approximately 100,000 clones, around 90% of which appear only once. The TCR originated in a woman aged 60-75 years with acute or convalescent COVID-19. This sequence joins TRBV6-5 and TRBJ1-1, with D hard to call. Sample: peripheral blood. The CDR3: CASSLRSTEAFF. The CDR3 bases are TGTGCCAGCAGCTTGAGGAGCACTGAAGCTTTCTTT.